Listed below are T cell receptor beta chains from one sample, sequenced in a study of tumor-infiltrating lymphocytes in primary liver carcinoma. TCRdb independently ran MiXCR on the multiplex PCR reads; one entry per CDR3 protein. The sample holds 320,000 or so distinct CDR3 sequences, less than 75% seen once. The sample taken for sequencing was peripheral blood. All receptors come from a man aged 35 to 55 with primary liver carcinoma and hepatitis B virus infection. Both conserved end residues are part of each CDR3. Fields, in order: CDR3 protein, CDR3 DNA, V gene, D gene, clone size, J gene. A D gene is named only where the DNA matches it firmly. Part of the rows lack a size; the others show once, few, many or a class for expanded clones.

CDR3: CASSYPSDEQFF; DNA: TGTGCCAGCAGTTACCCCAGCGACGAGCAGTTCTTC; V: TRBV6-2/TRBV6-3; D: -; size: many; J: TRBJ2-1
CDR3: CASSSDYDQYF; DNA: TGCGCCAGCAGCTCTGACTACGATCAGTACTTC; V: TRBV10-2; D: -; size: -; J: TRBJ2-7
CDR3: CASSFRVAVNIGELFF; DNA: TGTGCCAGCAGTTTCCGCGTAGCTGTAAACATCGGGGAGCTGTTTTTT; V: TRBV12-3/TRBV12-4; D: -; size: -; J: TRBJ2-2
CDR3: CASSPRRTSGSMGEETQYF; DNA: TGCGCCAGCAGCCCCCGCAGGACTAGCGGGAGCATGGGTGAAGAGACCCAGTACTTC; V: TRBV5-1; D: TRBD2; size: few; J: TRBJ2-5
CDR3: CASSQDILGEQYF; DNA: TGTGCCAGCAGCCAAGATATATTGGGGGAGCAGTACTTC; V: TRBV14; D: -; size: few; J: TRBJ2-7
CDR3: CASKDIYEQYF; DNA: TGCGCCAGCAAAGATATCTACGAGCAGTACTTC; V: TRBV5-1; D: -; size: few; J: TRBJ2-7
CDR3: CASSYHGQGGQPQHF; DNA: TGTGCCAGCAGTTACCACGGACAGGGCGGTCAGCCCCAGCATTTT; V: TRBV6-5; D: TRBD1; size: -; J: TRBJ1-5
CDR3: CASSQGVATGGELFF; DNA: TGCGCCAGCAGCCAAGGAGTCGCGACCGGCGGGGAGCTGTTTTTT; V: TRBV4-3; D: -; size: many; J: TRBJ2-2
CDR3: CASGQDGAGSFTDTQYF; DNA: TGTGCCAGCGGCCAAGATGGTGCGGGATCCTTCACAGATACGCAGTATTTT; V: TRBV4-2; D: -; size: -; J: TRBJ2-3
CDR3: CAISDPGQTYEQYF; DNA: TGTGCCATCAGTGACCCGGGACAAACCTACGAGCAGTACTTC; V: TRBV10-3; D: -; size: -; J: TRBJ2-7
CDR3: CISRGQGEVRNTGELFF; DNA: TGTATCAGCAGGGGACAGGGGGAAGTGAGGAACACCGGGGAGCTGTTTTTT; V: TRBV6-5; D: TRBD1; size: once; J: TRBJ2-2
CDR3: CASIQTQGDQPQHF; DNA: TGTGCCAGCATCCAGACACAGGGAGATCAGCCCCAGCATTTT; V: TRBV12-3/TRBV12-4; D: -; size: -; J: TRBJ1-5
CDR3: CASTKNGGAGTDTQYF; DNA: TGTGCCAGCACCAAGAACGGGGGGGCAGGCACAGATACGCAGTATTTT; V: TRBV5-5; D: TRBD2; size: few; J: TRBJ2-3
CDR3: CSVEPKKTQPQYF; DNA: TGTAGCGTTGAACCTAAGAAGACCCAGCCCCAGTATTTT; V: TRBV29-1; D: -; size: once; J: TRBJ2-3
CDR3: CASSLGGGAGGGHTF; DNA: TGTGCCAGCAGTTTAGGAGGGGGTGCAGGTGGAGGCCACACCTTC; V: TRBV7-9; D: -; size: once; J: TRBJ1-2
CDR3: CASSPSGRGRTGELFF; DNA: TGCGCCAGCAGCCCCTCGGGCAGGGGGCGCACCGGGGAGCTGTTTTTT; V: TRBV5-1; D: TRBD1; size: -; J: TRBJ2-2
CDR3: CASSQALGRISTDKQYF; DNA: TGTGCCAGCAGCCAAGCACTAGGGAGGATTTCCACAGATAAGCAGTATTTT; V: TRBV4-1; D: -; size: -; J: TRBJ2-3
CDR3: CASSPRTSGEQYF; DNA: TGTGCCAGCAGCCCTCGGACTAGTGGCGAGCAGTACTTC; V: TRBV5-5; D: TRBD2; size: many; J: TRBJ2-7
CDR3: CSGSDRGYSEAFF; DNA: TGCAGCGGATCGGACAGGGGGTACTCTGAAGCTTTCTTT; V: TRBV29-1; D: TRBD1; size: -; J: TRBJ1-1
CDR3: CANSFLSGNTGELFF; DNA: TGTGCCAACAGCTTTCTCAGCGGGAACACCGGGGAGTTGTTTTTT; V: TRBV11-2; D: TRBD2; size: -; J: TRBJ2-2
CDR3: CASSLDLRNTEAFF; DNA: TGTGCCAGCAGCCTAGATTTGAGGAACACTGAAGCTTTCTTT; V: TRBV4-3; D: -; size: -; J: TRBJ1-1
CDR3: CASSLSSGNTGELFF; DNA: TGTGCCAGCAGTTTATCAAGTGGGAACACCGGGGAGCTGTTTTTT; V: TRBV28; D: -; size: -; J: TRBJ2-2
CDR3: CASRERAGGSYNEQFF; DNA: TGTGCCAGCAGGGAAAGAGCGGGAGGGTCTTACAATGAGCAGTTCTTC; V: TRBV2; D: TRBD2; size: few; J: TRBJ2-1
CDR3: CASSLGTVYNEQFF; DNA: TGTGCCAGCAGCCTCGGGACTGTCTACAATGAGCAGTTCTTC; V: TRBV11-2; D: -; size: many; J: TRBJ2-1
CDR3: CASSQWGRAKETQYF; DNA: TGTGCCAGCAGCCAATGGGGCAGGGCGAAAGAGACCCAGTACTTC; V: TRBV7-9; D: -; size: few; J: TRBJ2-5
CDR3: CSVEDRSFEQYF; DNA: TGCAGCGTTGAAGACCGGTCCTTCGAGCAGTACTTC; V: TRBV29-1; D: -; size: many; J: TRBJ2-7